This TCR beta chain comes out of a study of graft-versus-host responses after intestinal transplantation. Study summary: Grafts were multivisceral, liver-intestinal, or isolated intestinal. Whole-study results and caveats: Among circulating GvH clones, peak levels were associated with early post-transplant declines in HvG clones. Elevated graft-versus-host to host-versus-graft clonal ratios in allografts were recorded for patients with graft-donor T cell macrochimerism. There were GvH clones found in recipient marrow, and some of them appeared first in ileum or blood.

The germline V and J ends were trimmed by 4 bases and 6 bases, with 13 bases remaining between them. This CDR3 is 13 amino acids long. Looked up from germline, CDR1 is LNHDA and CDR2 is SQIVND (reference sequence). Only in-frame clones appear in the TCRdb table, and some are missing; sequencing was by immunoSEQ multiplex PCR. The sample lists around 88,000 clones; about four fifths were seen once. Worth noting for this clone: Its antigen is not identified.

The receptor's source is a human donor who received an intestinal transplant. The chain has TRBV19 and TRBJ2-7, with D tentatively TRBD2 (5 bases). The material was unstimulated CD8+ T cells sorted from spleen or lymph node cells, obtained before intestinal transplant. The CDR3 spells CASSSYSGTEQYF. DNA for the CDR3: TGTGCCAGTAGTAGCTACTCGGGAACCGAGCAGTACTTC.